Following are 26 T cell receptor beta chains from one sample sequenced in a study of T cell clones after liver transplantation. Sequencing used immunoSEQ multiplex PCR; TCRdb keeps in-frame clones, though not all of them. The table records about 33,000 clones, more than 90% of them present only once. Sequences were derived from CD8+ T cells from blood, sampled 12 months after liver transplant. Receptor source: a human patient who received a liver transplant. These T cells may partly come from the graft donor.

The rearrangement joins TRBV28 to TRBJ2-1, with 14 nucleotides matching TRBD2. Germline V gene data show CDR1 as MDHEN and CDR2 as SYDVKM. The CDR3 consists of 16 residues. Trimming took 4 bases from V and 8 from J; bases not matched to a gene: 7. CDR3 in amino acids: CASSSPGTSGSHEQFF. As DNA, the CDR3 is TGTGCCAGCAGTTCGCCCGGGACTAGCGGGAGTCATGAGCAGTTCTTC.

V is TRBV7-7 and J is TRBJ2-7; possible D gene TRBD2, 6 bases. CDR3 length equals 15 residues. V shed 0 bases and J shed 3 bases, with 12 bases lying between them. From germline, CDR1 is SSHAT and CDR2 FNYEAQ (reference sequence). The CDR3 protein is CASSLALAGNYEQYF. CDR3 DNA: TGTGCCAGCAGCTTAGCGTTGGCGGGAAACTACGAGCAGTACTTC.

CDR3 nucleotides: TGTGCCAGCAGCTTAGCGGGACAGGGCGCTGTTGAGCAGTACTTC. It encodes CASSLAGQGAVEQYF. This chain uses TRBV7-8 with TRBJ2-5; 9 bases map to TRBD1. The germline V gene has CDR1 SGHVS and CDR2 FQNEAQ. The CDR3 totals 15 residues. J gave up 11 bases and V 0 bases, and 10 bases lay outside the gene matches.

V and J are TRBV7-9 and TRBJ2-6; TRBD2 matches at 14 bases. Germline CDR1 and CDR2: SEHNR and FQNEAQ (reference sequence). The V and J ends lost 4 bases and 6 bases, in that order; junction bases with no gene match: 11. This CDR3 has 19 residues. CDR3 residues: CASSSHPGLAGVEANVLTF. CDR3 in DNA: TGTGCCAGCAGCTCACACCCGGGACTAGCGGGAGTGGAGGCCAACGTCCTGACTTTC.

The chain has TRBV27 and TRBJ2-3, with 7 bases aligning to TRBD1. The germline gives CDR1 MNHEY, CDR2 SMNVEV (reference sequence). CDR3 length equals 17 residues. The trim removed 3 bases at V and 0 bases at J, leaving 9 bases unmatched. The CDR3 loop is CASSFLITGASTDTQYF. In nucleotides, the CDR3 is TGTGCCAGCAGTTTTTTGATTACAGGGGCCAGCACAGATACGCAGTATTTT.

In nucleotides, the CDR3 is TGTGCCAGCAGTGAATTGGGGACTACTAGGAATTCACCCCTCCACTTT. It encodes CASSELGTTRNSPLHF. This chain connects TRBV25-1 to TRBJ1-6, with D perhaps matching TRBD1 (5 bases). The CDR3 is made up of 16 amino acids. V shed 1 base and J shed 7 bases, with 14 bases lying between them. Germline V gene sequence: CDR1 MGHDK, CDR2 SYGVNS.

The chain joins TRBV27 to TRBJ2-1; 9 bases are shared with TRBD2. Unmatched junction bases numbered 8, after V lost 1 base and J lost 10 bases. The CDR3 sequence is 15 residues long. Per the germline V gene, CDR1 is MNHEY and CDR2 is SMNVEV (reference sequence). This CDR3 reads CASSLFRGTSNEQFF. CDR3 coding DNA: TGTGCCAGCAGTTTATTCCGCGGGACTAGCAACGAGCAGTTCTTC.

The rearrangement links TRBV10-3 to TRBJ2-1; TRBD2 might be the D (6 bases). Germline V lookup: CDR1 ENHRY, CDR2 SYGVKD. The CDR3 is made up of 15 amino acids. Trimming left V 3 bases short and J 0 bases short, with 9 bases between. The CDR3 DNA reads as TGTGCCATCAGTGACTCCGGGAGCTCCTACAATGAGCAGTTCTTC. It specifies CAISDSGSSYNEQFF.

V and J are TRBV11-2 and TRBJ2-7, with D unclear. The V end lost 7 bases, the J end lost 6 bases, and 13 bases lay between the germline ends. The germline V gene has CDR1 SGHAT and CDR2 FQNNGV. The CDR3 spans 12 residues. CDR3 DNA: TGTGCCAGCAATCCCTCTTCCCCCGAGCAGTACTTC. Encoded protein: CASNPSSPEQYF.

J is TRBJ1-4 and V is TRBV7-8; D might be TRBD1 (5 bases). This CDR3 is built from 16 residues. Germline V CDR1 and CDR2: SGHVS, FQNEAQ. The V gene lost 0 bases and the J gene lost 1 base, with 9 bases spanning the gap. Here the CDR3 reads CASSLALRGTNEKLFF. For the CDR3, the DNA is TGTGCCAGCAGCTTAGCGTTGAGGGGAACTAATGAAAAACTGTTTTTT.

This chain uses TRBV9 with TRBJ1-2; D remains unclear. CDR1 and CDR2 (germline): SGDLS, YYNGEE. The CDR3 consists of 17 residues. V lost 0 bases and J lost 2, with 17 bases in between. DNA for the CDR3: TGTGCCAGCAGCGTAGCTCCCAGGTACCTGATCAACTATGGCTACACCTTC. Translation gives CASSVAPRYLINYGYTF. The full variable domain, its missing parts supplied by reference TRBV9 and TRBJ1-2, is DSGVTQTPKHLITATGQRVTLRCSPRSGDLSVYWYQQSLDQGLQFLIQYYNGEERAKGNILERFSAQQFPDLHSELNLSSLELGDSALYFCASSVAPRYLINYGYTFGSGTRLTVV.

The rearrangement joins TRBV30 to TRBJ2-3, with 12 bases that match TRBD2. Losses at the gene ends were 3 bases for V and 0 bases for J; bases not matched to a gene: 7. This CDR3 has 17 amino acids. Per the germline V gene, CDR1 is GTSNPN and CDR2 is SVGIG (reference sequence). The CDR3 here is CAWSTLGLAGSTDTQYF. The CDR3, as DNA: TGTGCCTGGAGCACCTTGGGACTAGCGGGCAGCACAGATACGCAGTATTTT.

The CDR3: CASSRTGDYEQYF. The DNA for the CDR3 is TGTGCCAGCAGCAGAACAGGGGACTACGAGCAGTACTTC. The chain recombines TRBV7-9 with TRBJ2-7; the match to TRBD1 covers 7 bases. Per the germline V gene, CDR1 is SEHNR and CDR2 is FQNEAQ (reference sequence). Trimming removed 5 bases from V and 3 bases from J; junction bases left unmatched: 4. The CDR3 is 13 amino acids.

About this clone: Compared with germline, one end of the junction differs, possibly owing to a read error. The gene calls are TRBV7-7 and TRBJ2-7; tentatively, D is TRBD2 (6 bases). This CDR3 has 13 residues. The germline V gene has CDR1 SSHAT and CDR2 FNYEAQ (reference sequence). CDR3 loop: CASSLAADYEQYF. In DNA form, the CDR3 reads TGTGCTAGCAGCTTAGCGGCCGACTACGAGCAGTACTTC.

The CDR3 spells CASEGQGSYEQYF. CDR3 in DNA: TGTGCCAGCGAGGGACAGGGCTCCTACGAGCAGTACTTC. The chain joins TRBV19 to TRBJ2-7, with TRBD1 matching over 9 bases. Germline V gene lookup returns CDR1 LNHDA and CDR2 SQIVND (reference sequence). Trimming at V came to 9 bases and at J to 0 bases, leaving 3 bases not matched to a gene. The CDR3 is made up of 13 amino acids. Combining the CDR3 with reference TRBV19 and TRBJ2-7 gives the whole variable domain DGGITQSPKYLFRKEGQNVTLSCEQNLNHDAMYWYRQDPGQGLRLIYYSQIVNDFQKGDIAEGYSVSREKKESFPLTVTSAQKNPTAFYLCASEGQGSYEQYFGPGTRLTVT.

This chain joins TRBV5-4 and TRBJ2-7, with TRBD1 matching over 8 bases. The CDR3 is made up of 12 amino acids. Unmatched junction bases numbered 3, after V lost 4 bases and J lost 6 bases. The germline V gene encodes CDR1 SGHNT and CDR2 YYREEE (reference sequence). The CDR3 region has the DNA TGTGCCAGCAGCGCCGGACAGGGCGAGCAGTACTTC. The encoded protein is CASSAGQGEQYF.

J is TRBJ2-7 and V is TRBV19, with 7 bases aligning to TRBD1. With 7 bases clipped from V and 0 bases from J, the junction kept 12 bases outside the gene matches. This CDR3 is built from 16 residues. Per germline, CDR1 LNHDA and CDR2 SQIVND (reference sequence). CDR3 sequence reads: CASISAGTVRSYEQYF. Here the CDR3 DNA reads TGTGCCAGTATTTCCGCCGGGACAGTCCGCTCCTACGAGCAGTACTTC.

V is TRBV13 and J is TRBJ1-5; the D gene is possibly TRBD1 (6 bases). This CDR3 has 14 residues. The germline CDR1 and CDR2 sequences are PRHDT and FYEKMQ (reference sequence). The V end was cut by 2 bases, the J end by 2 bases, with 7 bases between. The CDR3 nucleotides are TGTGCCAGCAGCTTAAGGGGGGGCAATCAGCCCCAGCATTTT. Amino acids: CASSLRGGNQPQHF.

The V gene is TRBV6-4, the J gene TRBJ2-5; D might be TRBD2 (6 bases). This CDR3 contains 18 residues. V gave up 9 bases and J gave up 3 bases, with 29 bases separating them. Germline-derived CDR1 and CDR2 are MRHNA and SNTAGT. The CDR3 protein is CASIPPGILVGLKETQYF. CDR3 coding DNA: TGTGCCAGTATTCCTCCGGGGATTTTAGTGGGACTCAAAGAGACCCAGTACTTC.

V is TRBV27 and J is TRBJ2-7, with 12 bases lining up with TRBD1. This CDR3 has 16 amino acids. V was pared by 6 bases and J by 6 bases, with 12 bases of the junction left unmatched. Germline V gene data show CDR1 as MNHEY and CDR2 as SMNVEV (reference sequence). The CDR3 here is CASSYITGQGAIEQYF. For the CDR3, the DNA is TGTGCCAGCAGCTATATAACGGGACAGGGGGCCATCGAGCAGTACTTC.

J is TRBJ1-4 and V is TRBV4-1, with D perhaps TRBD1 (6 bases). This CDR3 has 17 residues. Germline CDR1 MGHRA, CDR2 YSYEKL. Trimming took 3 bases from V and 7 from J, leaving 21 bases between them. The CDR3 sequence is CASSQGLLGASSEKLFF. In DNA form, the CDR3 reads TGCGCCAGCAGCCAGGGTTTATTGGGGGCTTCCAGTGAAAAACTGTTTTTT.

The chain joins TRBV10-1 to TRBJ2-3, with 7 bases matching TRBD2. With 3 bases clipped from V and 5 bases from J, the junction kept 11 bases outside the gene matches. CDR1 is WNHNN, CDR2 SYGVQD, per germline (reference sequence). The length of the CDR3 is 16 residues. The chain's CDR3 is CASSDLTSAEGDTQYF. The CDR3 nucleotides read TGCGCCAGCAGTGACCTCACTAGCGCCGAGGGAGATACGCAGTATTTT.

J is TRBJ2-7 and V is TRBV19, with a tentative D call TRBD2 (6 bases). The V gene's germline CDR1 is LNHDA and CDR2 SQIVND (reference sequence). The V and J ends lost 9 bases and 7 bases respectively, with 13 bases between them. The CDR3 has 11 amino acids. The CDR3 region has the DNA TGTGCCAGCCGGAAGGCGGGGGAGCAGTACTTC. It encodes CASRKAGEQYF.

The V gene is TRBV13, the J gene TRBJ2-3; D unclear. The CDR3 contains 16 residues. Germline values: CDR1 PRHDT, CDR2 FYEKMQ (reference sequence). Trimming pared 5 bases from V and 9 bases from J, leaving 24 bases between. The CDR3 is CASSPTGSRVELTQYF. CDR3 DNA sequence: TGTGCCAGCAGCCCCACCGGGTCCAGAGTGGAGTTGACGCAGTATTTT.

The V gene is TRBV11-2, the J gene TRBJ2-1; no firm D call. The CDR3 loop spans 13 amino acids. CDR1 is SGHAT, CDR2 FQNNGV, per germline. Between the trimmed V and J ends, which lost 1 base and 7 bases, there was a span of 8 bases. The CDR3 loop reads CASSLVRKNEQFF. Written as DNA, the CDR3 is TGTGCCAGCAGCTTAGTACGGAAAAATGAGCAGTTCTTC.

The chain recombines TRBV7-2 with TRBJ2-4, with 8 bases matching TRBD2. With V trimmed by 5 bases and J by 6 bases, 15 bases remained unmatched. Germline V CDR1 and CDR2: SGHTA, FQGNSA. The CDR3 is 17 amino acids. In nucleotides, the CDR3 is TGTGCCAGCAGCCAGTATCTAGCGGGTACCAGCGGAAACATTCAGTACTTC. Its translation is CASSQYLAGTSGNIQYF.